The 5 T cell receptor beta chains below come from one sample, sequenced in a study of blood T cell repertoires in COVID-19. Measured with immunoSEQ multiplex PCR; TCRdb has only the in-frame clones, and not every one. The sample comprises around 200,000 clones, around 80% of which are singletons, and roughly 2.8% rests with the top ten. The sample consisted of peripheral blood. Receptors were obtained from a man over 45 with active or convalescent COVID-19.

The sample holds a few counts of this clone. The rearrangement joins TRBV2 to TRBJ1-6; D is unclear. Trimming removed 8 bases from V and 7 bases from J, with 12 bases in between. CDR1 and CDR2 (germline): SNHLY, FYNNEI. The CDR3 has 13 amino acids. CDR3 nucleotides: TGTGCCAGCCACCCGGAGGGAAATTCACCCCTCCACTTT. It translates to CASHPEGNSPLHF.

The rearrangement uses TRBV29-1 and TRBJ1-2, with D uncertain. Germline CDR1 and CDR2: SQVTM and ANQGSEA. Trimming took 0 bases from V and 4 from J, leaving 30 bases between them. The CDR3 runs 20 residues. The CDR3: CSVEDHGQGQVIQSLYGYTF. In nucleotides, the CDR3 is TGCAGCGTTGAAGATCATGGGCAAGGCCAGGTCATCCAATCGCTCTATGGCTACACCTTC.

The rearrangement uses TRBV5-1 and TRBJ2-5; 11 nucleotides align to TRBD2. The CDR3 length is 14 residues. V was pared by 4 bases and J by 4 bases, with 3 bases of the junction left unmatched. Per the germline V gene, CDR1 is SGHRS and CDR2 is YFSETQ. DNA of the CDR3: TGCGCCAGCAGCCCCGGACTAGCGGGAGAGACCCAGTACTTC. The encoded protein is CASSPGLAGETQYF.

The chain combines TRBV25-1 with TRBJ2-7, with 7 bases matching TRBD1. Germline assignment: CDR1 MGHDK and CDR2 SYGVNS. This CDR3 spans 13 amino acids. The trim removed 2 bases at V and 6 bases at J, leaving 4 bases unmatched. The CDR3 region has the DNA TGTGCCAGCAGTGAACACAGGGGCGGCGAGCAGTACTTC. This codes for CASSEHRGGEQYF.

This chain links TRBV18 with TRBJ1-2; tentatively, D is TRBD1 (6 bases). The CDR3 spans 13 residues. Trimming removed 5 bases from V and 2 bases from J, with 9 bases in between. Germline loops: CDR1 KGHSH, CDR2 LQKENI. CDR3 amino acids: CASSSDSNYGYTF. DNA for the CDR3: TGTGCCAGCTCATCGGACAGCAACTATGGCTACACCTTC. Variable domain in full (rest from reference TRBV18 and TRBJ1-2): NAGVMQNPRHLVRRRGQEARLRCSPMKGHSHVYWYRQLPEEGLKFMVYLQKENIIDESGMPKERFSAEFPKEGPSILRIQQVVRGDSAAYFCASSSDSNYGYTFGSGTRLTVV.